This entry features one T cell receptor beta chain sequence. The target antigen is unknown. Some clones are missing from TCRdb's copy, which holds only in-frame ones; the method was immunoSEQ multiplex PCR. The table has tens of thousands of clones, around 85% seen once. Germline loops: CDR1 SGHRS, CDR2 YFSETQ. CDR3 length equals 15 residues. The V segment lost 1 base and the J segment 5 bases; nucleotides outside the gene matches: 8. The sample comes from a study of T cell responses to AZD1222 COVID-19 vaccine. Study-wide points: Vaccination with two AZD1222 doses was followed by a rise in Spike-specific TCR breadth and depth. In a largely white British group with more females than males, clonal diversity was possibly underestimated.

The clonotype was recovered from an adult in good health. The rearrangement uses TRBV5-1 and TRBJ2-5; 7 bases are a match to TRBD1. The input for sequencing was peripheral blood, taken on day 0 of AZD1222 vaccination. CDR3 bases: TGCGCCAGCAGCTTGCCCGGACAGGTCCGCGAGACCCAGTACTTC. Amino acid sequence: CASSLPGQVRETQYF.